This T cell receptor (beta chain) was profiled in a study of blood T cell repertoires in COVID-19. Overall study context: Donors in the United States, Italy and Spain gave samples during acute or convalescent COVID-19. PBMCs, B-cell-depleted T cells, or T cells provided the cDNA or gDNA that made up the material.

The CDR3 contains 15 residues. In germline, CDR1 is SGHTA, CDR2 FQGNSA. The V gene lost 6 bases and the J gene lost 2 bases, with 16 bases spanning the gap. Seattle patients were enrolled during active infection and followed longitudinally. Authors' methods: Estimates of nucleated cell counts were drawn from the amplification of reference gene primers. Libraries were prepared by immunoSEQ multiplex PCR; TCRdb keeps only in-frame clonotypes and omits some of them. The DNA was the basis for D and trimming; V, J and clone size are from that table. The sample contains around 200,000 clones, over 75% of which appear only once.

This receptor was taken from a person aged 70 to 79 with COVID-19, enrolled during active disease. The rearrangement links TRBV7-2 to TRBJ1-1; no clear D. Sample: peripheral blood. This CDR3 is CASRRDRGINTEAFF. The CDR3, as DNA: TGTGCCAGCAGGAGAGATCGGGGAATAAACACTGAAGCTTTCTTT.